This T cell receptor (beta chain) was identified in a study of T cell repertoires in cytomegalovirus infection. Study-wide background: HLA-C-restricted CMV epitopes, recently identified, and well-studied HLA-B-restricted ones were used by the study. Matching HLA type and CMV infection were both indicated by public TCR beta signatures.

Using its own MiXCR run on the reads, TCRdb lists one record per CDR3 protein. The sample has hundreds of thousands of distinct CDR3 sequences; 30% to 40% are singletons. Study findings and constraints: The ex vivo response was dominated by HLA-C-restricted CMV-specific TCR beta clonotypes. Pooled public TCR beta family frequency picked out CMV carriers with the relevant HLA.

V was trimmed by 6 bases and J by 6 bases, leaving 6 bases between them. There are 11 residues in the CDR3. The V gene's germline CDR1 is ENHRY and CDR2 SYGVKD. This clonotype appeared a few times. Its antigen is currently unknown. The TCR comes from a human donor in good health (CMV status not recorded). Some clones in this sample may be carry-over from other donors' samples. This material consisted of cultured PBMCs, taken from culture after CMV antigen stimulation. The rearrangement links TRBV10-3 to TRBJ2-1; perhaps TRBD2 as D (6 bases). CDR3 in amino acids: CAIRGGNEQFF. Here the CDR3 DNA reads TGTGCCATCAGGGGAGGCAATGAGCAGTTCTTC.